Sequencing of this T cell receptor (beta chain) was carried out in a study of T-cell reconstitution after alpha-beta-depleted transplantation in children. TCRbeta library preparation incorporated unique molecular identifiers. TCRdb fed the PCR reads into MiXCR, producing one record per CDR3 protein. The sample holds about 310,000 distinct CDR3 sequences; roughly 21% are singletons and the top ten take approximately 11%. The J segment lost 4 bases and the V segment lost 3 bases, leaving 7 bases of the junction unmatched. The CDR3 loop spans 16 amino acids. The specimen comprised PBMCs, mostly from graft donor cells, sampled 180 days after TCRalphabeta/CD19-depleted stem cell transplant. The V gene is TRBV12-3 or TRBV12-4, the J gene TRBJ2-3, with 10 bases identical to TRBD2. This receptor was obtained from a male patient under 18 who had a stem cell transplant for acute lymphoblastic leukemia, so the T cells may come from the graft donor. The CDR3 coding sequence is TGTGCCAGCAGTTTTTTCGGGACTAGCGTTGCAGATACGCAGTATTTT. Its protein is CASSFFGTSVADTQYF.